The next 27 T cell receptor beta chains were all read from a single sample in a study of blood T cell repertoires in COVID-19. Sequencing was performed with immunoSEQ multiplex PCR; in TCRdb, only in-frame clones are kept and a portion is missing. This table has a few hundred thousand clones, approximately 80% appearing once. Material for sequencing was PBMCs or T cells enriched from blood (not recorded which). These TCRs come from a woman between 35 and 50 years old with acute COVID-19.

The chain employs TRBV5-8 and TRBJ1-4, with D hard to call. Trimming removed 4 bases at V and 3 bases at J, with 7 bases between. The CDR3 consists of 13 residues. The germline gives CDR1 SGHTS, CDR2 YDEGEE. The CDR3 region is CASSLRSNEKLFF. The CDR3 bases are TGTGCCAGCAGCCTACGGTCTAATGAAAAACTGTTTTTT.

V usage is TRBV6-2 or TRBV6-3 and J usage is TRBJ2-7; D possibly corresponds to TRBD1 (5 bases). The germline V and J ends were trimmed by 2 bases and 3 bases, with 11 bases remaining between them. The CDR3 sequence is 14 residues long. Germline V CDR1 and CDR2: MNHEY, SVGEGT. The CDR3 DNA reads as TGTGCCAGCAGTTACGGACGACAGTTCTACGAGCAGTACTTC. It encodes CASSYGRQFYEQYF.

V is TRBV4-1 and J is TRBJ2-1, with a weak D call TRBD1 (5 bases). Germline V CDR1 and CDR2: MGHRA, YSYEKL. CDR3 size: 15 residues. V dropped 0 bases and J dropped 9 bases, with 15 bases sitting between them. The CDR3: CASSQDFLAGREQFF. The CDR3 nucleotides read TGCGCCAGCAGCCAAGATTTTTTGGCAGGGCGTGAGCAGTTCTTC.

A single count supports this clone. J is TRBJ1-2 and V is TRBV5-1, with D uncertain. CDR1 is SGHRS and CDR2 is YFSETQ in the germline V gene. The CDR3 covers 13 residues. V was trimmed by 4 bases and J by 2 bases, leaving 9 bases between them. The CDR3 here is CASSPQENYGYTF. In DNA form, the CDR3 reads TGCGCCAGCAGCCCCCAGGAAAACTATGGCTACACCTTC.

This sequence joins TRBV30 and TRBJ1-2; D perhaps matches TRBD1 (6 bases). CDR1 and CDR2 from the germline V gene are GTSNPN and SVGIG (reference sequence). CDR3 size: 15 residues. Trimming left V 5 bases short and J 8 bases short, with 24 bases between. The CDR3 nucleotides read TGTGCCTGGCGGACCGCCTATCACAGGGCGCGGGGCTACACCTTC. Its protein product is CAWRTAYHRARGYTF.

The chain combines TRBV19 with TRBJ1-5; D is ambiguous. With 3 bases removed from V and 3 bases from J, the gap between germline ends came to 9 bases. This CDR3 is 14 amino acids long. Germline CDR1 LNHDA, CDR2 SQIVND (reference sequence). The CDR3 here is CASSIEHDNQPQHF. In nucleotides, the CDR3 is TGTGCCAGTAGTATCGAACATGACAATCAGCCCCAGCATTTT.

The rearrangement links TRBV7-6 to TRBJ2-7; D perhaps matches TRBD2 (6 bases). The V end was cut by 0 bases, the J end by 11 bases, with 23 bases between. CDR1 and CDR2 (germline): SGHVS, FNYEAQ. The CDR3 totals 16 residues. The CDR3 spells CASSLAWGARSGDKYF. CDR3 nucleotide sequence: TGTGCCAGCAGCTTAGCGTGGGGAGCCCGTTCGGGAGATAAGTACTTC.

The chain is built from TRBV6-7 and TRBJ1-5; D remains ambiguous. TRBV6-7 is noted as an ORF with a role that remains uncertain. V was cut by 2 bases and J by 0 bases, with 5 bases left in between. The CDR3 loop spans 14 amino acids. The CDR3 nucleotides read TGTGCCAGCAGTTACAGCCATAGCAATCAGCCCCAGCATTTT. It encodes CASSYSHSNQPQHF.

This chain links TRBV7-2 with TRBJ2-5, with D maybe TRBD2 (7 bases). In germline, CDR1 is SGHTA, CDR2 FQGNSA. The CDR3 runs 15 residues. V lost 8 bases, J lost 4 bases, and 20 bases lay in between. The CDR3 DNA reads TGTGCCAGCTCCCCAAGGGGGAGGGCCGGAGAGACCCAGTACTTC. It encodes CASSPRGRAGETQYF.

The chain is built from TRBV19 and TRBJ1-1, with D perhaps TRBD1 (5 bases). The ends were cut back, 3 bases at V and 2 bases at J, with 13 bases in the middle. CDR1 LNHDA and CDR2 SQIVND come from the germline V gene (reference sequence). The CDR3 loop spans 15 amino acids. The CDR3 is CASSILQGRNTEAFF. The CDR3, as DNA: TGTGCCAGTAGTATCCTTCAGGGTAGAAACACTGAAGCTTTCTTT.

The chain couples TRBV19 to TRBJ2-5, with TRBD1 identical over 9 bases. CDR1 LNHDA and CDR2 SQIVND come from the germline V gene (reference sequence). The CDR3 contains 13 residues. The junction had 2 bases not matched to a gene; V was cut back by 4 bases and J by 5 bases. CDR3 DNA sequence: TGTGCCAGTAGTACAGGGACAGGGGAGACCCAGTACTTC. This codes for CASSTGTGETQYF.

The chain is built from TRBV7-6 and TRBJ2-3, with 10 positions matching TRBD1. The CDR3 has 15 residues. Looked up from germline, CDR1 is SGHVS and CDR2 is FNYEAQ. Losses at the gene ends were 5 bases for V and 1 base for J; bases not matched to a gene: 3. CDR3 protein: CASSTGTGGTDTQYF. The CDR3 bases are TGTGCCAGCAGCACCGGGACAGGGGGCACAGATACGCAGTATTTT.

Of note for this clone: The sample holds other DNA sequences that translate to the same CDR3. V usage is TRBV30 and J usage is TRBJ2-5; D call uncertain. The CDR3 length is 11 residues. Looked up from germline, CDR1 is GTSNPN and CDR2 is SVGIG (reference sequence). The V end lost 0 bases, the J end lost 5 bases, and 4 bases lay between the germline ends. For the CDR3, the DNA is TGTGCCTGGAGTGTACGGGAGACCCAGTACTTC. It codes for CAWSVRETQYF. Filled out from reference TRBV30 and TRBJ2-5, the complete variable domain reads SQTIHQWPATLVQPVGSPLSLECTVEGTSNPNLYWYRQAAGRGLQLLFYSVGIGQISSEVPQNLSASRPQDRQFILSSKKLLLSDSGFYLCAWSVRETQYFGPGTRLLVL.

This clone showed up just once. This chain connects TRBV19 to TRBJ2-2; 7 nucleotides line up with TRBD1. This CDR3 is built from 15 residues. Germline loops: CDR1 LNHDA, CDR2 SQIVND (reference sequence). J was trimmed by 0 bases and V by 3 bases; bases with no gene match: 1. CDR3 nucleotide sequence: TGTGCCAGTAGTATTCAGGGGGCGAACACCGGGGAGCTGTTTTTT. Translated, it gives CASSIQGANTGELFF.

The rearrangement links TRBV28 to TRBJ1-4, with no clear D. CDR3 size: 12 residues. Per the germline V gene, CDR1 is MDHEN and CDR2 is SYDVKM. The V and J ends lost 7 bases and 5 bases respectively, with 8 bases between them. The CDR3 spells CASTGGNEKLFF. The CDR3 DNA sequence: TGTGCCAGCACCGGAGGGAATGAAAAACTGTTTTTT.

This chain links TRBV6-5 with TRBJ2-7; TRBD2 matches 7 bases. This CDR3 is 14 amino acids long. The ends lost 0 bases at V and 7 bases at J; junction bases unmatched: 6. CDR1 MNHEY and CDR2 SVGAGI come from the germline V gene. For the CDR3, the DNA is TGTGCCAGCAGTTACTCGATCAGGGAGGGAGAGCAGTACTTC. Amino acid sequence: CASSYSIREGEQYF.

This sequence joins TRBV6-5 and TRBJ2-7, with TRBD1 identical over 7 bases. Looked up from germline, CDR1 is MNHEY and CDR2 is SVGAGI. This CDR3 spans 14 amino acids. The V segment lost 6 bases and the J segment 6 bases; nucleotides outside the gene matches: 11. The CDR3 DNA reads TGTGCCAGCAGGACAGGGCATTCCGCGGTCGAGCAGTACTTC. Its protein product is CASRTGHSAVEQYF.

This rearrangement joins TRBV27 to TRBJ2-3; 11 bases align to TRBD1. This CDR3 spans 16 amino acids. The germline gives CDR1 MNHEY, CDR2 SMNVEV (reference sequence). V lost 9 bases, J lost 3 bases, and 11 bases stayed unmatched. DNA of the CDR3: TGTGCCAGTGAAGGGACAGGGGGAAGTCGGACAGATACGCAGTATTTT. This translates into CASEGTGGSRTDTQYF.

The chain employs TRBV27 and TRBJ1-2, with 10 bases lining up with TRBD1. Germline V lookup: CDR1 MNHEY, CDR2 SMNVEV (reference sequence). The CDR3 is made up of 14 amino acids. The junction had 7 bases not matched to a gene; V was cut back by 4 bases and J by 8 bases. The CDR3 sequence: CASSWRTGGLGYTF. DNA of the CDR3: TGTGCCAGCAGTTGGAGGACAGGGGGTTTGGGCTACACCTTC.

The chain has TRBV7-9 and TRBJ1-5; D is uncertain. The CDR3 spans 14 residues. Germline V gene lookup returns CDR1 SEHNR and CDR2 FQNEAQ (reference sequence). V gave up 5 bases and J gave up 4 bases, with 12 bases separating them. CDR3 sequence reads: CASSHGGRNQPQHF. CDR3 sequence (DNA): TGTGCCAGCAGCCACGGAGGAAGGAATCAGCCCCAGCATTTT.

The chain links TRBV21-1 to TRBJ2-2; TRBD2 was called by the table and not checked on the DNA. TRBV21-1 is termed a pseudogene. The CDR3 is made up of 16 amino acids. Here the CDR3 reads CASSKVGGGPTGELFF. CDR3 in DNA: TGTGCCAGCAGCAAAGTAGGGGGGGGTCCCACCGGGGAGCTGTTTTTT.

The chain combines TRBV19 with TRBJ2-7; tentative D call: TRBD1 (6 bases). CDR1 and CDR2 from the germline V gene are LNHDA and SQIVND (reference sequence). Trimming removed 2 bases at V and 0 bases at J, with 8 bases between. This CDR3 is 14 amino acids long. The CDR3 region is CASSITGRSYEQYF. The CDR3 bases are TGTGCCAGTAGTATAACAGGGCGCTCCTACGAGCAGTACTTC. The entire variable domain, with the rest obtained from reference TRBV19 and TRBJ2-7, is as follows: DGGITQSPKYLFRKEGQNVTLSCEQNLNHDAMYWYRQDPGQGLRLIYYSQIVNDFQKGDIAEGYSVSREKKESFPLTVTSAQKNPTAFYLCASSITGRSYEQYFGPGTRLTVT.

This clone came up once. The genes are TRBV5-4 and TRBJ2-1; no clear D gene. Germline CDR1 SGHNT, CDR2 YYREEE (reference sequence). Deletions cut 3 bases from V and 5 bases from J, with 9 bases between. This CDR3 contains 13 residues. The CDR3 protein is CASSSNTHNEQFF. DNA for the CDR3: TGTGCCAGCAGCTCAAATACTCACAATGAGCAGTTCTTC. The complete variable domain, with remaining parts taken from reference TRBV5-4 and TRBJ2-1, reads ETGVTQSPTHLIKTRGQQVTLRCSSQSGHNTVSWYQQALGQGPQFIFQYYREEENGRGNFPPRFSGLQFPNYSSELNVNALELDDSALYLCASSSNTHNEQFFGPGTRLTVL.

The sample holds a few counts of this clone. The genes are TRBV7-2 and TRBJ1-6, with a possible D match to TRBD1 (6 bases). CDR3 length equals 14 residues. V was clipped by 4 bases and J by 6 bases, with 10 bases between them. CDR1 is SGHTA and CDR2 is FQGNSA in the germline V gene. DNA of the CDR3: TGTGCCAGCAGCTCGACAGGCCTTAATTCACCCCTCCACTTT. Its protein is CASSSTGLNSPLHF. Based on the CDR3 plus reference TRBV7-2 and TRBJ1-6, the full variable domain is GAGVSQSPSNKVTEKGKDVELRCDPISGHTALYWYRQSLGQGLEFLIYFQGNSAPDKSGLPSDRFSAERTGGSVSTLTIQRTQQEDSAVYLCASSSTGLNSPLHFGNGTRLTVT.

This chain uses TRBV19 with TRBJ2-1; D is ambiguous. This CDR3 is 11 amino acids long. Germline assignment: CDR1 LNHDA and CDR2 SQIVND (reference sequence). V was cut by 7 bases and J by 10 bases, with 11 bases left in between. The CDR3 nucleotides read TGTGCCAGTAATCAGGCTGGGGAGCAGTTCTTC. Its protein product is CASNQAGEQFF.

This chain joins TRBV2 and TRBJ1-1, with 10 positions matching TRBD1. The V segment lost 7 bases and the J segment 1 base; nucleotides outside the gene matches: 6. Germline lookup yields CDR1 SNHLY and CDR2 FYNNEI. This CDR3 has 15 amino acids. DNA for the CDR3: TGTGCCAGCACCGGACAGGGGGGCTGGAACACTGAAGCTTTCTTT. Protein product: CASTGQGGWNTEAFF.

J is TRBJ2-1 and V is TRBV11-3; 7 nucleotides line up with TRBD2. V dropped 0 bases and J dropped 7; count of bases not matched to a gene: 9. CDR3 size: 16 residues. Germline CDR1 reads SGHNT; CDR2 reads YENEEA. CDR3 sequence (DNA): TGTGCCAGCAGCTTAGATAGTAGCGGGCCGCTTAATGAGCAGTTCTTC. The encoded protein is CASSLDSSGPLNEQFF.